Listed below are T cell receptor beta chains from one sample, sequenced in a study of cytotoxic CD8 clonotypes in ibrutinib-treated CLL. Assay: immunoSEQ multiplex PCR; the TCRdb copy retains only in-frame clones and omits some. Counted here are approximately 45,000 clones, 60% to 70% occurring once; the ten biggest clones make up roughly a fifth. The specimen comprised PBMCs, sampled after 24 months of ibrutinib treatment. These receptors were collected from a human donor with chronic lymphocytic leukemia. CDR3s include the opening cysteine and the closing phenylalanine or tryptophan. D genes are given only for firm matches. Not every row has a clone size; where given, it reads once, few, many or a size class.

TRBD1	TRBJ1-4	TRBV5-1	NA	TGCGCCAGCAGCCCTTGGGACAGGGCAACTAATGAAAAACTGTTTTTT	CASSPWDRATNEKLFF
NA	TRBJ2-3	TRBV27	NA	TGTGCCAGCAGTTTACTGGAGAGCACAGATACGCAGTATTTT	CASSLLESTDTQYF
TRBD1	TRBJ2-3	TRBV7-8	NA	TGTGCCAGCAGCCCCCGGGACAGGGGACGCACAGATACGCAGTATTTT	CASSPRDRGRTDTQYF
NA	TRBJ2-7	TRBV10-2	NA	TGCGCCAGCAGTGACTTAGGCTACGAGCAGTACTTC	CASSDLGYEQYF
TRBD1	TRBJ1-1	TRBV19	NA	TGTGCCAGTAGCCGGACAGGCGTTACTGAAGCTTTCTTT	CASSRTGVTEAFF
NA	TRBJ2-7	TRBV5-1	NA	TGCGCCAGCAGCTTGGATCCGGGGGGCAGTCCCTACGAGCAGTACTTC	CASSLDPGGSPYEQYF
NA	TRBJ1-2	TRBV2	NA	TGTGCCAGCAGTGAAGCGCTTACAGGGATGTATGGCTACACCTTC	CASSEALTGMYGYTF
NA	TRBJ2-3	TRBV7-3	NA	TGTGCCAGCAGCCCGGCAATGGGAGATACGCAGTATTTT	CASSPAMGDTQYF
TRBD1	TRBJ1-2	TRBV5-1	NA	TGCGCCAGCAGCGCGACAGGGGGTGGCTACACCTTC	CASSATGGGYTF
NA	TRBJ1-2	TRBV6-4	once	TGTGCCATGATACAGGTTGCGGGCTACACCTTC	CAMIQVAGYTF
NA	TRBJ2-6	TRBV4-1	NA	TGCGCCAGCAGCCTAGAGAATTCCCACTCTGGGGCCAACGTCCTGACTTTC	CASSLENSHSGANVLTF
NA	TRBJ2-3	TRBV2	NA	TGTGCCAGCAAAACAATCACAGATACGCAGTATTTT	CASKTITDTQYF
TRBD2	TRBJ2-7	TRBV30	NA	TGTGCCTGGAGTGTACCGCGGGGGTGGTACGAGCAGTACTTC	CAWSVPRGWYEQYF
TRBD1	TRBJ1-5	TRBV6-1	few	TGTGCCAGCAGTGGCCCAGGCAGACAGGGACCCTCAGAGCCCCAGCATTTT	CASSGPGRQGPSEPQHF
TRBD2	TRBJ2-5	TRBV5-1	once	TGCGCCAGCAGCTTGGGACTGGGACTAGGACAAGAGACCCAGTACTTC	CASSLGLGLGQETQYF
NA	TRBJ2-1	TRBV5-1	NA	TGCGCCAGCAGCTTGGCCTTCAGGGGTGTGAATGAGCAGTTCTTC	CASSLAFRGVNEQFF
TRBD2	TRBJ2-7	TRBV27	NA	TGTGCCAGCAGTGGTACCCGGACTAGCGGGAGTAACGAGCAGTACTTC	CASSGTRTSGSNEQYF
NA	TRBJ2-1	TRBV7-9	NA	TGTGCCAGCAGCTCGCGACTAGTGGCCCATGAGCAGTTCTTC	CASSSRLVAHEQFF
NA	TRBJ2-1	TRBV5-1	NA	TGCGCCAGCAGCTGGCGGGACTCCTCCTACAATGAGCAGTTCTTC	CASSWRDSSYNEQFF
TRBD2	TRBJ2-1	TRBV27	few	TGTGCCAGCAGTTACCGACTAGCGACAGATGAGCAGTTCTTC	CASSYRLATDEQFF
NA	TRBJ1-1	TRBV6-4	NA	TGTGCCAGCAGCCAAGAGTTGAACACTGAAGCTTTCTTT	CASSQELNTEAFF
TRBD1	TRBJ1-4	TRBV5-1	NA	TGCGCCAGCAGCTTGACAGGGGTTGGAAAACTGTTTTTT	CASSLTGVGKLFF
NA	TRBJ1-3	TRBV5-1	NA	TGCGCCAGCAGCCTCTCCGGAAATACCATATATTTT	CASSLSGNTIYF
NA	TRBJ2-4	TRBV7-3	NA	TGTGCCAGCAGCCCCGGTGAGGGTAGGAACATTCAGTACTTC	CASSPGEGRNIQYF
TRBD2	TRBJ2-2	TRBV7-9	many	TGTGCCAGCAGCTTTGGTGCAGGTCTAGCGGGAGTTCAGGCCGGGGAGCTGTTTTTT	CASSFGAGLAGVQAGELFF
NA	TRBJ2-5	TRBV6-1	many	TGTGCCAGCAGTGTTGGAACTAGCCAGGTAGAGACCCAGTACTTC	CASSVGTSQVETQYF
TRBD1	TRBJ2-7	TRBV5-5	NA	TGTGCCAGCAACCCCATGACAGGGAAGGGCTACGAGCAGTACTTC	CASNPMTGKGYEQYF
NA	TRBJ1-2	TRBV10-2	NA	TGCGCCACCAGGGGCGTTCTTAAAGCCTATGGCTACACCTTC	CATRGVLKAYGYTF
TRBD2	TRBJ2-5	TRBV15	few	TGTGCCACCAGCAGAGCCTTACTAGCGGGAGGCCGCCAGGAGACCCAGTACTTC	CATSRALLAGGRQETQYF
NA	TRBJ2-2	TRBV7-9	NA	TGTGCCAGCAGCACCTCGGGCAGGGGGGACACCGGGGAGCTGTTTTTT	CASSTSGRGDTGELFF
TRBD2	TRBJ2-5	TRBV5-1	many	TGCGCCAGCATGAGTAGCGGGACAATCCAAGAGACCCAGTACTTC	CASMSSGTIQETQYF
TRBD2	TRBJ2-7	TRBV6-6	many	TGTGCCAGCAGCAAACCGACTAGCGGGAGCAACGAGCAGTACTTC	CASSKPTSGSNEQYF
NA	TRBJ2-1	TRBV6-1	NA	TGTGCCAGCAGTGAAGTCTTCTATGAGCAGTTCTTC	CASSEVFYEQFF
NA	TRBJ2-7	TRBV7-8	NA	TGTGCCAGCAGCTCCGCCTCCTACGAGCAGTACTTC	CASSSASYEQYF
NA	TRBJ2-1	TRBV18	NA	TGTGCCAGCTCTACCACTGAGGTACAGCTTGAGTTCTTC	CASSTTEVQLEFF
TRBD2	TRBJ2-1	TRBV11-1	NA	TGTGCCAGCAGCTTAGGAGGACTAGCTGGGCATGAGCAGTTCTTC	CASSLGGLAGHEQFF
NA	TRBJ1-5	TRBV4-1	few	TGCGCCAGCAGCCAAGGGCGGACGGACCAGCCCCAGCATTTT	CASSQGRTDQPQHF
NA	TRBJ2-1	TRBV29-1	NA	TGCAGCGGAGGGGGGACCCAGGGGGTCTACAATGAGCAGTTCTTC	CSGGGTQGVYNEQFF
NA	TRBJ2-5	TRBV19	NA	TGTGCCAGTAGTACCTATTCAACCCTAGATCTAGAGACCCAGTACTTC	CASSTYSTLDLETQYF
NA	TRBJ2-3	TRBV7-9	once	TGTGCCAGCAGCAACGTAGGGAGGAGCACAGATACGCAGTATTTT	CASSNVGRSTDTQYF
NA	TRBJ2-1	TRBV5-1	NA	TGCGCCAGCAGCAAACTGGCCTACAATGAGCAGTTCTTC	CASSKLAYNEQFF
TRBD1	TRBJ1-2	TRBV5-1	NA	TGCGCCAGCACCGCGGACAGGGGGTATGGCTACACCTTC	CASTADRGYGYTF
NA	TRBJ2-1	TRBV5-6	few	TGTGCCAGCAGCTTGGGGCTGGAGCAGTTCTTC	CASSLGLEQFF
NA	TRBJ2-1	TRBV4-2	NA	TGTGCCAGCAGCCAAGATTTTTTGTGGGAGACCCACAATGAGCAGTTCTTC	CASSQDFLWETHNEQFF
NA	TRBJ2-1	TRBV7-9	NA	TGTGCCAGCATCCCAAACCGGTCGCTAAGGTCGAATGAGCAGTTCTTC	CASIPNRSLRSNEQFF
TRBD2	TRBJ2-2	TRBV27	NA	TGTGCCAGCAGTTTCAGCGGGGGGACCGGGGAGCTGTTTTTT	CASSFSGGTGELFF
TRBD1	TRBJ2-7	TRBV28	NA	TGTGCCAGCGGGGACAGGGCTTTAGAGCAGTACTTC	CASGDRALEQYF
NA	TRBJ1-6	TRBV4-1	NA	TGCGCCAGCAGCCAAGACAGGGGAAATTCACCCCTCCACTTT	CASSQDRGNSPLHF
TRBD1	TRBJ1-3	TRBV7-9	few	TGTGCCAGCAGCTTTTTCCATGGGACAGGGGCTGGAAACACCATATATTTT	CASSFFHGTGAGNTIYF
TRBD2	TRBJ2-3	TRBV9	few	TGTGCCAGCAGCGTAGGGACTAGCGGGTACACAGATACGCAGTATTTT	CASSVGTSGYTDTQYF
NA	TRBJ2-1	TRBV2	NA	TGTGCCAGCACCGACCGAAGGGGCAAAAGCTCCTACAATGAGCAGTTCTTC	CASTDRRGKSSYNEQFF